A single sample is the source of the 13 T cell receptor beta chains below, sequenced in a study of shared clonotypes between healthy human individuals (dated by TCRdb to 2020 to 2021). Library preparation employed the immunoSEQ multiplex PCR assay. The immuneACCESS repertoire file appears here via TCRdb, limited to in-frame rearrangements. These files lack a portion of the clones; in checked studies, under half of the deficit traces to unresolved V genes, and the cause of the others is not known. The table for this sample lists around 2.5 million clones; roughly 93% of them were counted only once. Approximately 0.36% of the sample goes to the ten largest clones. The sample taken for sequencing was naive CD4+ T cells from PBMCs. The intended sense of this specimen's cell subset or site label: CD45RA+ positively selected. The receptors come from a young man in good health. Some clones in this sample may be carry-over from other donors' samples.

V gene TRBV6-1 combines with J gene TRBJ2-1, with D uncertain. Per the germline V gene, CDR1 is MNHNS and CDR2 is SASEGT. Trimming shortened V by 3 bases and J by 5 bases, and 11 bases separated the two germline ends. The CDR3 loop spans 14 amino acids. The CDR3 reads CASSETARDNEQFF. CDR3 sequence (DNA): TGTGCCAGCAGTGAGACTGCCCGCGACAATGAGCAGTTCTTC.

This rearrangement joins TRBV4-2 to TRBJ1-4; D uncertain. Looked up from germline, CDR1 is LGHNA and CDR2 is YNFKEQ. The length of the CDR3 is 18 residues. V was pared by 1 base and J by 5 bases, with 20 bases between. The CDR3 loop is CASSQGTDARGGNEKLFF. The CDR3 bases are TGTGCCAGCAGCCAAGGGACCGACGCCCGAGGTGGAAATGAAAAACTGTTTTTT.

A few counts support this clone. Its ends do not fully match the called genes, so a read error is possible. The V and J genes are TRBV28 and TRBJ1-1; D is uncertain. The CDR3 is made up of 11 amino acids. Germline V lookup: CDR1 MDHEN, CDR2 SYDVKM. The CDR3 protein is CASSTPGSLTF. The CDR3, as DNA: TGTGCCAGCAGCACCCCCGGTAGCTTAACTTTT. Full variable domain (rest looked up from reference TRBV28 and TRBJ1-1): DVKVTQSSRYLVKRTGEKVFLECVQDMDHENMFWYRQDPGLGLRLIYFSYDVKMKEKGDIPEGYSVSREKKERFSLILESASTNQTSMYLCASSTPGSLTFGQGTRLTVV.

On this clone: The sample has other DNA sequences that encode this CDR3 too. CDR3 bases: TGTGCCAGCAGCTTGGCAGGGGACACCGGGGAGCTGTTTTTT. It specifies CASSLAGDTGELFF. The V gene is TRBV7-3, the J gene TRBJ2-2, with D possibly being TRBD1 (6 bases). V gave up 3 bases and J gave up 3 bases, with 8 bases separating them. CDR1 is SGHTA, CDR2 FQGTGA, per germline. This CDR3 spans 14 amino acids.

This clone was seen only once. The CDR3 loop is CASSLDGGWNQPQHF. CDR3 DNA sequence: TGTGCCAGCAGCTTAGATGGGGGTTGGAATCAGCCCCAGCATTTT. This chain joins TRBV7-3 and TRBJ1-5; possible D gene TRBD1, 5 bases. Germline V lookup: CDR1 SGHTA, CDR2 FQGTGA. The CDR3 totals 15 residues. The germline V and J ends were trimmed by 2 bases and 4 bases, with 12 bases remaining between them.

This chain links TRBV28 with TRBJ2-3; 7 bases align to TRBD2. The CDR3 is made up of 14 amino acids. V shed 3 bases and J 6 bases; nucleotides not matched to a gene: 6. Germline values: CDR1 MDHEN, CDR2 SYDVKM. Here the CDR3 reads CASSFERDFDTQYF. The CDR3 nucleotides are TGTGCCAGCAGTTTTGAGCGGGATTTCGATACGCAGTATTTT.

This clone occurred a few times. CDR3 DNA sequence: TGTGCCAGCAGTTTGGAGGATGGCTACACCTTC. Protein sequence: CASSLEDGYTF. The chain uses TRBV28 and TRBJ1-2; D remains ambiguous. With 3 bases removed from V and 6 bases from J, the gap between germline ends came to 5 bases. Germline assignment: CDR1 MDHEN and CDR2 SYDVKM. The CDR3 loop spans 11 amino acids.

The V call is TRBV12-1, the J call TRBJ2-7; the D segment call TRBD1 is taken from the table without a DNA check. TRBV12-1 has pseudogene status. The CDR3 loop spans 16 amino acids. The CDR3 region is CASSFDPWAGAGEQYF. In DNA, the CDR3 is TGTGCCAGCAGCTTTGACCCCTGGGCAGGGGCAGGGGAGCAGTACTTC.

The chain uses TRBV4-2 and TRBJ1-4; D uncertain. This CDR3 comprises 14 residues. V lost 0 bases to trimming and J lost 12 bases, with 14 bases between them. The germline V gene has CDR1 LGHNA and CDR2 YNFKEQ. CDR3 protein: CASSQELGGWELFF. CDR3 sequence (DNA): TGTGCCAGCAGCCAAGAGCTAGGAGGATGGGAACTGTTTTTT.

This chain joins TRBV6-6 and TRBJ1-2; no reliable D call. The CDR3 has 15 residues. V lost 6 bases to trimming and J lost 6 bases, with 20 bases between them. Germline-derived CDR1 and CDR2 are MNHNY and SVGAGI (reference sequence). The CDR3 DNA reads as TGTGCCAGCAGGCCCCGGCAGTGGGTCATGAATGGCTACACCTTC. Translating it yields CASRPRQWVMNGYTF.

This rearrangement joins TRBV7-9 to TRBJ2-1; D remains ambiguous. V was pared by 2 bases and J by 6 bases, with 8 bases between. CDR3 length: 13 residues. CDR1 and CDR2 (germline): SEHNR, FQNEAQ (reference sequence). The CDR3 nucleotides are TGTGCCAGCAGCTTAATTGGGCCCAATGAGCAGTTCTTC. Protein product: CASSLIGPNEQFF.

The CDR3 sequence is CASSLDRKNIQYF. CDR3 sequence (DNA): TGTGCCAGCTCCCTAGACAGAAAAAACATTCAGTACTTC. V is TRBV6-5 and J is TRBJ2-4, with a tentative D call TRBD1 (5 bases). The CDR3 length is 13 residues. The V end was cut by 8 bases, the J end by 4 bases, with 12 bases between. Germline V gives CDR1 MNHEY, CDR2 SVGAGI.

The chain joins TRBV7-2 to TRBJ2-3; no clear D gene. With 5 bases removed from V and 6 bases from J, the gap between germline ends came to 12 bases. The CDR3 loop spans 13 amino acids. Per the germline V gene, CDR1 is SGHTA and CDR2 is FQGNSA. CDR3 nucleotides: TGTGCCAGCAGCGAAGACCGCCCGGATACGCAGTATTTT. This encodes CASSEDRPDTQYF. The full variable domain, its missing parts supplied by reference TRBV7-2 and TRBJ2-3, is GAGVSQSPSNKVTEKGKDVELRCDPISGHTALYWYRQSLGQGLEFLIYFQGNSAPDKSGLPSDRFSAERTGGSVSTLTIQRTQQEDSAVYLCASSEDRPDTQYFGPGTRLTVL.